This T cell receptor (beta chain) was captured in a study of T-cell reconstitution after alpha-beta-depleted transplantation in children. Study-level findings and limits: In patients about two months after transplant, alpha-beta T cells reportedly arose from several hundred expanded graft clones.

Germline V gene data show CDR1 as SGHAT and CDR2 as FQNNGV. The CDR3 totals 18 residues. Trimming at V came to 5 bases and at J to 7 bases, leaving 11 bases not matched to a gene. Of note for this clonotype: The target antigen is unknown.

As it was prepared, the TCRbeta library received unique molecular identifiers. TCRdb recomputed calls from the PCR reads with MiXCR, one row per CDR3 protein. The table includes about 590,000 distinct CDR3 sequences, 10% to 15% detected once. The rearrangement links TRBV11-2 to TRBJ2-1; 16 nucleotides agree with TRBD2. Source: PBMCs, mostly from graft donor cells, taken 360 days after TCRalphabeta/CD19-depleted stem cell transplant. This clonotype originated in a male patient aged 10 to 17 who had a stem cell transplant for acute myeloid leukemia, so the T cells may come from the graft donor. The chain's CDR3 is CASSVGGTSGRAGNEQFF. The CDR3, as DNA: TGTGCCAGCAGCGTAGGGGGGACTAGCGGGAGGGCCGGTAATGAGCAGTTCTTC.